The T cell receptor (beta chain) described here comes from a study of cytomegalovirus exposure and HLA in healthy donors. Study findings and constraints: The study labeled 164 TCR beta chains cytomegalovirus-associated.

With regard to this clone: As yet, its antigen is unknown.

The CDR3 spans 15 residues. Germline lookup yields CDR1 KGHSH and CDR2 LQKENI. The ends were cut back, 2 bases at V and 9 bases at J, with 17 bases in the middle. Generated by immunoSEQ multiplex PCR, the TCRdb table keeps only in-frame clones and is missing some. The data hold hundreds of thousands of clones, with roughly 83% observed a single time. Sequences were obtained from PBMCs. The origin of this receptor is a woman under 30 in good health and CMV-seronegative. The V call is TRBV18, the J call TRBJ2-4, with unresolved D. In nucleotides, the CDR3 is TGTGCCAGCTCACCATATACACTTCAAAACGGCATTCAGTACTTC. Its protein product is CASSPYTLQNGIQYF.